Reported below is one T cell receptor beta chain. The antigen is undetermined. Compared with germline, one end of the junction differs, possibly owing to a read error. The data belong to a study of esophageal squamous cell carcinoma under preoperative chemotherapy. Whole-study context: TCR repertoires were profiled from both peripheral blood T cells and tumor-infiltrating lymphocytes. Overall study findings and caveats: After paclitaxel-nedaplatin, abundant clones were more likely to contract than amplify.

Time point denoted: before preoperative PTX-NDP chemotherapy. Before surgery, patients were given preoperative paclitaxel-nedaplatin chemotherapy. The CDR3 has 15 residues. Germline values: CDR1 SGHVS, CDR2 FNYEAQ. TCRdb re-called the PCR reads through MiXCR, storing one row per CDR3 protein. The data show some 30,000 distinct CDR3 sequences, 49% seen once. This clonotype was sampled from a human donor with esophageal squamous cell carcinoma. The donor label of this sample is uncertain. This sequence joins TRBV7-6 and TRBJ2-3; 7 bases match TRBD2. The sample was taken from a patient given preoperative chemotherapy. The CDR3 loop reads CAAGLGGGEPETQYF. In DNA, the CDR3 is TGTGCCGCGGGGTTGGGGGGGGGAGAGCCAGAGACGCAGTATTTC.